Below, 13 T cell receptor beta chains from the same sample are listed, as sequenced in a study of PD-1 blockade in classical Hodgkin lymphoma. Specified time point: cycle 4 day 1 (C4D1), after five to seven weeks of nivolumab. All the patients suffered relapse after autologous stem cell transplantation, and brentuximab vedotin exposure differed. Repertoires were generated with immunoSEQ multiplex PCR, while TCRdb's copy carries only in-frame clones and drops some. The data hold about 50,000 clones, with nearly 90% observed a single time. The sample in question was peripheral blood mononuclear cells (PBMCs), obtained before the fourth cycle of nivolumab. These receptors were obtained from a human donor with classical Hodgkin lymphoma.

The CDR3 loop is CASSHGLAGYNEQFF. The CDR3 nucleotides read TGCGCCAGCAGCCACGGTCTAGCGGGATACAATGAGCAGTTCTTC. The V gene is TRBV4-1, the J gene TRBJ2-1, with TRBD2 identical over 9 bases. The CDR3 extends over 15 amino acids. J lost 4 bases, V lost 3 bases, and 4 bases had no gene match. Germline V CDR1 and CDR2: MGHRA, YSYEKL.

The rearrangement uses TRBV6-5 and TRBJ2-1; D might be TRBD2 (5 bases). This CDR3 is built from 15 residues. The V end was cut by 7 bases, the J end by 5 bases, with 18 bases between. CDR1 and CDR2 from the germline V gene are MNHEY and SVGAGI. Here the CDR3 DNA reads TGTGCCAGCAAAAACAACGGAGTGACTAACAATGAGCAGTTCTTC. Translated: CASKNNGVTNNEQFF.

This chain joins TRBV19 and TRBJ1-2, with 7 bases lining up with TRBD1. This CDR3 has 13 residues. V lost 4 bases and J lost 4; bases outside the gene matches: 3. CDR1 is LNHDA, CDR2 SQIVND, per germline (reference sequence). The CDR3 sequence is CASSTGQAYGYTF. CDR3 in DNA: TGTGCCAGTAGTACCGGACAGGCCTATGGCTACACCTTC.

CDR3 sequence reads: CATSRDLGLRNEQFF. The DNA for the CDR3 is TGTGCCACCAGCAGAGATCTTGGACTACGCAATGAGCAGTTCTTC. V gene TRBV15 combines with J gene TRBJ2-1; a possible D gene is TRBD2 (6 bases). CDR3 length equals 15 residues. Trimming removed 0 bases at V and 6 bases at J, with 12 bases between. Germline CDR1 LNHNV, CDR2 YYDKDF (reference sequence).

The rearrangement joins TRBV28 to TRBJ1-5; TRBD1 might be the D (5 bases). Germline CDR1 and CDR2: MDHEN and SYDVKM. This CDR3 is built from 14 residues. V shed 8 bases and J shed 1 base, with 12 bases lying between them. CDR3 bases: TGTGCCAGCCTCTTGGGGGGGAGCAATCAGCCCCAGCATTTT. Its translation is CASLLGGSNQPQHF. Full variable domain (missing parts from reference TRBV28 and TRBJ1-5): DVKVTQSSRYLVKRTGEKVFLECVQDMDHENMFWYRQDPGLGLRLIYFSYDVKMKEKGDIPEGYSVSREKKERFSLILESASTNQTSMYLCASLLGGSNQPQHFGDGTRLSIL.

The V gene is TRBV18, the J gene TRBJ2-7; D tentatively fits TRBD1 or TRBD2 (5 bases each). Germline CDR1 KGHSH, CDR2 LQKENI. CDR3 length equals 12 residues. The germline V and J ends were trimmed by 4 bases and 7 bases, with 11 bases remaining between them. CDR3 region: CASSLTGREQYF. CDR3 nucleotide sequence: TGTGCCAGCTCACTGACGGGACGGGAGCAGTACTTC.

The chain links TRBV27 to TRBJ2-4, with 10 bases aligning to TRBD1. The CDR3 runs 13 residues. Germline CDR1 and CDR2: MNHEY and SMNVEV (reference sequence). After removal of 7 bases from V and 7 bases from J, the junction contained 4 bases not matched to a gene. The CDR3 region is CASTLTGGNIQYF. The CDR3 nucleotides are TGTGCCAGCACCCTGACAGGGGGCAACATTCAGTACTTC.

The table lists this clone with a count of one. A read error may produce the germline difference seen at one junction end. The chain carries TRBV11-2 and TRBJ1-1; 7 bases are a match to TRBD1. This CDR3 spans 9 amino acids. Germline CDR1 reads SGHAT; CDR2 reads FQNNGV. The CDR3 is CASSPGGRF. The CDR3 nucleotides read TGTGCCAGCAGCCCAGGGGGTCGGTTT. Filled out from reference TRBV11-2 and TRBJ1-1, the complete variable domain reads EAGVAQSPRYKIIEKRQSVAFWCNPISGHATLYWYQQILGQGPKLLIQFQNNGVVDDSQLPKDRFSAERLKGVDSTLKIQPAKLEDSAVYLCASSPGGRFGQGTRLTVV.

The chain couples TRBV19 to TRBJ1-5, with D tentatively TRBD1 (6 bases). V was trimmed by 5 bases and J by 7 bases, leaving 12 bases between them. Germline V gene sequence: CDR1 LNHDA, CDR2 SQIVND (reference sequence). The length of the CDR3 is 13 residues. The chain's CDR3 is CASSVGGAQPQHF. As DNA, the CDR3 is TGTGCCAGTAGTGTAGGGGGGGCCCAGCCCCAGCATTTT.

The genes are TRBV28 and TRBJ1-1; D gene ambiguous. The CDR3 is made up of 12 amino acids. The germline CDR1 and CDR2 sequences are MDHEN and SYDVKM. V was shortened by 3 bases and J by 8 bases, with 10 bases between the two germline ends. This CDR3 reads CASSFPRGEAFF. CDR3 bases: TGTGCCAGCAGTTTCCCCCGGGGAGAAGCTTTCTTT.

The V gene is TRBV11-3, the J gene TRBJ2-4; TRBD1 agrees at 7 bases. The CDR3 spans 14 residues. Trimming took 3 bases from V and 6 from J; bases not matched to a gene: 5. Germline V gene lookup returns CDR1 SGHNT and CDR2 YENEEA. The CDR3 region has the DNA TGTGCCAGCAGCTTCGGGACAGCGATAAACATTCAGTACTTC. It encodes CASSFGTAINIQYF.

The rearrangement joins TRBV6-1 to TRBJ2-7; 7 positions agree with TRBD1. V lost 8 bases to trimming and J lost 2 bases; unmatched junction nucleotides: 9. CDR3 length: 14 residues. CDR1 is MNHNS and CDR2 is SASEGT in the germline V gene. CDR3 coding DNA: TGTGCCAGCCGACAGGGCAAGGGTGCCTACGAGCAGTACTTC. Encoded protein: CASRQGKGAYEQYF.

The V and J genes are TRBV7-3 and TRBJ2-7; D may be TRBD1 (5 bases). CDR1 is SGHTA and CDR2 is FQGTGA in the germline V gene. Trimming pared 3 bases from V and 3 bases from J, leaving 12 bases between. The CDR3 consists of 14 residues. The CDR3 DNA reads TGTGCCAGCAGCTTTCAGGGCGGCGGCTACGAGCAGTACTTC. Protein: CASSFQGGGYEQYF.